This T cell receptor (beta chain) was documented in a study of regulatory T cells in long-lasting Graves disease. As for the study in general: Antithyroid drugs had been taken under 3 months by newly diagnosed Graves' patients.

In regard to this clonotype: Its antigen remains unknown.

Time point here: newly diagnosed GD, antithyroid drugs for less than 3 months. After RNA was extracted from PBMCs, the TCR library was made from it. It was an endocrinology department in Xi'an, China, that provided the patients. The CDR3 covers 18 residues. The germline gives CDR1 SGHNT, CDR2 YENEEA. Trimming at V came to 5 bases and at J to 0 bases, leaving 9 bases not matched to a gene. Through Arm-PCR of CDR3 regions and iRepertoire HTBI primers, TCR beta libraries were built. TCRdb processed the multiplex PCR reads anew with MiXCR; each CDR3 protein has one entry. The sample shows about 350,000 distinct CDR3 sequences, 16% of them seen only once. Overall study results and limits: With persistent disease, TRBV28, TRBJ1-2 and TRBJ2-5 were the favored segments.

The same sample was also studied in work on T cells in Graves' hyperthyroidism and ophthalmopathy. In that study: The HTBI set primed first-round TCR CDR3 RT-PCR.

The chain couples TRBV11-3 to TRBJ2-6; 8 bases match TRBD1. The specimen was peripheral blood mononuclear cells (PBMCs), collected at new diagnosis, from a patient treated with antithyroid drugs. This TCR was sampled from a man aged 35 to 55 with Graves disease. In DNA form, the CDR3 reads TGTGCCAGCAGCCTTGGACAGGGCCGATCCTCTGGGGCCAACGTCCTGACTTTC. Its protein product is CASSLGQGRSSGANVLTF.